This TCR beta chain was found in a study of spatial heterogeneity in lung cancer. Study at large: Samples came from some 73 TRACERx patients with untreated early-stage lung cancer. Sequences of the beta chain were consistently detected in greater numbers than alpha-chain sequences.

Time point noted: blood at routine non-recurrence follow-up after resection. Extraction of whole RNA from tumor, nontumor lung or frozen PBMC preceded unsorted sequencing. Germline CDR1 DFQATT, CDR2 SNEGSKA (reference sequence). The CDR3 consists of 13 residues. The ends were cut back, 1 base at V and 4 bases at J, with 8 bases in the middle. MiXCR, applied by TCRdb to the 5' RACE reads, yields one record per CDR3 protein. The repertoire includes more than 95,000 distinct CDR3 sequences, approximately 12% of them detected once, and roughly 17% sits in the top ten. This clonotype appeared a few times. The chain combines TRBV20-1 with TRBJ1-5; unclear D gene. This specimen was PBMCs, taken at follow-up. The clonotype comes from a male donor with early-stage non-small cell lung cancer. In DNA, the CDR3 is TGCAGTGCTAGAGCCGACACAAATCAGCCCCAGCATTTT. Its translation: CSARADTNQPQHF.